One and the same sample provided the 22 T cell receptor beta chains below, sequenced in a study of cytomegalovirus exposure and HLA in healthy donors. PCR primers comprised 60 Vbeta and 13 Jbeta primers. The protocol was immunoSEQ multiplex PCR, while the TCRdb copy is restricted to in-frame clones and leaves out a portion. Of over 150,000 clones listed, around nine tenths are singletons. The sequencing sample was made of PBMCs. The receptors come from a woman in her twenties or thirties in good health and CMV-seronegative.

This clone appeared a few times. The chain carries TRBV10-2 and TRBJ1-1; a weak D match, TRBD1 (6 bases). Trimming left V 4 bases short and J 3 bases short, with 21 bases between. The CDR3 is made up of 17 amino acids. CDR1 and CDR2 (germline): WSHSY, SAAADI. CDR3 sequence (DNA): TGCGCCAGCAGTGGGGTTGTGGACAGACGGCCGGACACTGAAGCTTTCTTT. Amino acid sequence: CASSGVVDRRPDTEAFF.

The V call is TRBV4-3, the J call TRBJ1-3; D uncertain. The V end lost 6 bases, the J end lost 3 bases, and 9 bases lay between the germline ends. The CDR3 is made up of 13 amino acids. Per the germline V gene, CDR1 is LGHNA and CDR2 is YSLEER. CDR3 residues: CASSHTDGNTIYF. Here the CDR3 DNA reads TGCGCCAGCAGTCATACTGATGGAAACACCATATATTTT.

This clone was seen more than once but under ten times. The rearrangement uses TRBV4-1 and TRBJ1-1; no definite D call. Trimming shortened V by 4 bases and J by 0 bases, and 9 bases separated the two germline ends. This CDR3 spans 14 amino acids. Germline loops: CDR1 MGHRA, CDR2 YSYEKL. CDR3 DNA: TGCGCCAGCAGCCCCGACAAGATGAACACTGAAGCTTTCTTT. It yields the protein CASSPDKMNTEAFF.

V and J are TRBV20-1 and TRBJ2-5; 7 nucleotides line up with TRBD2. J lost 8 bases, V lost 3 bases, and 3 bases had no gene match. CDR1 is DFQATT, CDR2 SNEGSKA, per germline (reference sequence). This CDR3 comprises 11 residues. DNA for the CDR3: TGCAGTGCTAGCGGGGGGATCACCCAGTACTTC. Its protein is CSASGGITQYF.

The V and J genes are TRBV5-1 and TRBJ2-7; weak D call: TRBD1 (5 bases). Trimming pared 3 bases from V and 0 bases from J, leaving 16 bases between. This CDR3 is built from 16 residues. The germline V gene has CDR1 SGHRS and CDR2 YFSETQ. This CDR3 reads CASSSEDSPSSYEQYF. CDR3 bases: TGCGCCAGCAGCTCGGAAGACAGCCCGAGCTCCTACGAGCAGTACTTC.

This sequence joins TRBV4-2 and TRBJ2-1; D gene unclear. The ends were cut back, 0 bases at V and 0 bases at J, with 9 bases in the middle. The V gene's germline CDR1 is LGHNA and CDR2 YNFKEQ. The CDR3 is 16 residues long. In DNA, the CDR3 is TGTGCCAGCAGCCAAGATGAGGTAGACTCCTACAATGAGCAGTTCTTC. It specifies CASSQDEVDSYNEQFF.

V gene TRBV15 combines with J gene TRBJ2-1, with 7 bases that match TRBD2. CDR1 is LNHNV and CDR2 is YYDKDF in the germline V gene (reference sequence). The V segment lost 4 bases and the J segment 6 bases; nucleotides outside the gene matches: 21. The CDR3 totals 19 residues. The CDR3 bases are TGTGCCACCAGCACTACCGGGACCACAAAGCGGGGCCGGGCCAATGAGCAGTTCTTC. Translation: CATSTTGTTKRGRANEQFF. Full variable domain (remainder filled in from reference TRBV15 and TRBJ2-1): DAMVIQNPRYQVTQFGKPVTLSCSQTLNHNVMYWYQQKSSQAPKLLFHYYDKDFNNEADTPDNFQSRRPNTSFCFLDIRSPGLGDTAMYLCATSTTGTTKRGRANEQFFGPGTRLTVL.

The V call is TRBV27, the J call TRBJ2-1; D not resolved. CDR1 is MNHEY and CDR2 is SMNVEV in the germline V gene (reference sequence). The CDR3 totals 15 residues. Deletions cut 5 bases from V and 0 bases from J, with 11 bases between. CDR3 loop: CASSKMTTSYNEQFF. In nucleotides, the CDR3 is TGTGCCAGCAGTAAGATGACAACCTCCTACAATGAGCAGTTCTTC.

DNA for the CDR3: TGTGCCAGCAGCTTAGGCCACGGGACAAATCAAGCTTTCTTT. Protein sequence: CASSLGHGTNQAFF. The chain carries TRBV11-3 and TRBJ1-1; a possible D gene is TRBD1 (6 bases). Trimming removed 1 base at V and 9 bases at J, with 15 bases between. This CDR3 comprises 14 residues. The V gene's germline CDR1 is SGHNT and CDR2 YENEEA.

The CDR3 nucleotides are TGTGCCACCTCACCAGACAGGCAGCGAGAAAAACTGTTTTTT. This translates into CATSPDRQREKLFF. The rearrangement uses TRBV6-6 and TRBJ1-4; D is possibly TRBD1 (6 bases). Per germline, CDR1 MNHNY and CDR2 SVGAGI (reference sequence). CDR3 size: 14 residues. The V end was cut by 10 bases, the J end by 8 bases, with 20 bases between.

The V call is TRBV7-2, the J call TRBJ2-2; possibly TRBD1 for D (5 bases). CDR3 length: 14 residues. Germline CDR1 SGHTA, CDR2 FQGNSA. Trimming stripped 1 base from V and 5 bases from J, with 8 bases between. The CDR3 nucleotides read TGTGCCAGCAGCTTAGAAGGGGTAACCGGGGAGCTGTTTTTT. As protein: CASSLEGVTGELFF.

V and J are TRBV18 and TRBJ1-6; 11 nucleotides agree with TRBD1. The CDR3 length is 19 residues. In germline, CDR1 is KGHSH, CDR2 LQKENI. The J segment lost 9 bases and the V segment lost 4 bases, leaving 17 bases of the junction unmatched. CDR3 sequence (DNA): TGTGCCAGCTCACAGTTGCCGGACAGGGGGCTACGCGGGGGTTCACCCCTCCACTTT. Amino acid sequence: CASSQLPDRGLRGGSPLHF.

The rearrangement joins TRBV5-1 to TRBJ2-5; TRBD1 matches at 9 bases. CDR1 and CDR2 (germline): SGHRS, YFSETQ. CDR3 length equals 15 residues. Trimming at V came to 0 bases and at J to 3 bases, leaving 3 bases not matched to a gene. CDR3 loop: CASSLGQGVEETQYF. CDR3 sequence (DNA): TGCGCCAGCAGCTTGGGACAGGGGGTAGAAGAGACCCAGTACTTC.

As DNA, the CDR3 is TGTGCCAGCAGGGACAGGGCGGACACCTTC. This sequence encodes CASRDRADTF. This sequence joins TRBV2 and TRBJ1-2, with 8 bases aligning to TRBD1. The CDR3 is 10 amino acids. V lost 6 bases and J lost 12; bases outside the gene matches: 3. The V gene's germline CDR1 is SNHLY and CDR2 FYNNEI.

This chain links TRBV29-1 with TRBJ1-2; D may be TRBD1 (6 bases). This CDR3 contains 14 residues. Germline CDR1 reads SQVTM; CDR2 reads ANQGSEA. Trimming shortened V by 4 bases and J by 0 bases, and 12 bases separated the two germline ends. Here the CDR3 DNA reads TGCAGCGTTGCTAGGGACACCACTAACTATGGCTACACCTTC. Its protein is CSVARDTTNYGYTF.

This rearrangement joins TRBV9 to TRBJ1-5, with 9 bases fitting TRBD1. The CDR3 sequence is 14 residues long. The germline V gene encodes CDR1 SGDLS and CDR2 YYNGEE. Trimming cost V 5 bases and J 6 bases; bases outside gene matches: 6. CDR3 coding DNA: TGTGCCAGCAGTGAAACAGGGGGCGTTCAGCCCCAGCATTTT. It codes for CASSETGGVQPQHF.

The rearrangement uses TRBV7-2 and TRBJ2-1; a possible D gene is TRBD2 (6 bases). The CDR3 extends over 16 amino acids. Germline V gene sequence: CDR1 SGHTA, CDR2 FQGNSA. Between the trimmed V and J ends, which lost 0 bases and 3 bases, there was a span of 12 bases. The CDR3 DNA follows: TGTGCCAGCAGCTTAGCGTGGCTAGCGAGCTACAATGAGCAGTTCTTC. Encoded protein: CASSLAWLASYNEQFF.

The chain is built from TRBV5-1 and TRBJ1-1, with TRBD1 as a possible D gene (6 bases). Trimming shortened V by 5 bases and J by 7 bases, and 12 bases separated the two germline ends. This CDR3 is 12 amino acids long. Germline V CDR1 and CDR2: SGHRS, YFSETQ. CDR3 in amino acids: CASSPGGYEAFF. CDR3 DNA: TGCGCCAGCAGTCCGGGGGGCTATGAAGCTTTCTTT.

As DNA, the CDR3 is TGCAGCGTTGAAGCCCGGGGAGATGAGCAGTTCTTC. It is translated as CSVEARGDEQFF. The rearrangement uses TRBV29-1 and TRBJ2-1; a possible D gene is TRBD2 (5 bases). Per germline, CDR1 SQVTM and CDR2 ANQGSEA. CDR3 length equals 12 residues. Between the trimmed V and J ends, which lost 1 base and 8 bases, there was a span of 9 bases.

V gene TRBV19 combines with J gene TRBJ2-7; a possible D gene is TRBD2 (6 bases). V lost 9 bases to trimming and J lost 0 bases, with 15 bases between them. The CDR3 has 14 residues. CDR1 is LNHDA and CDR2 is SQIVND in the germline V gene (reference sequence). The CDR3: CASKLAPASYEQYF. CDR3 DNA sequence: TGTGCCAGCAAGCTAGCGCCTGCCTCCTACGAGCAGTACTTC.

The sample holds one count of this clone. V gene TRBV11-3 combines with J gene TRBJ2-6; 10 nucleotides agree with TRBD2. Germline CDR1 reads SGHNT; CDR2 reads YENEEA. This CDR3 has 19 residues. V shed 0 bases, J shed 3 bases, and the junction held 8 bases outside the gene matches. The CDR3 is CASSLESSGGVFGANVLTF. CDR3 bases: TGTGCCAGCAGCTTAGAATCCAGCGGGGGGGTTTTTGGGGCCAACGTCCTGACTTTC.

The rearrangement links TRBV27 to TRBJ1-4; TRBD1 might be the D (6 bases). The CDR3 consists of 15 residues. Germline V gene sequence: CDR1 MNHEY, CDR2 SMNVEV (reference sequence). V lost 2 bases, J lost 8 bases, and 15 bases lay in between. The CDR3 loop reads CASSLKGQGHEKLFF. The CDR3 DNA reads TGTGCCAGCAGTTTAAAGGGACAAGGGCACGAAAAACTGTTTTTT.